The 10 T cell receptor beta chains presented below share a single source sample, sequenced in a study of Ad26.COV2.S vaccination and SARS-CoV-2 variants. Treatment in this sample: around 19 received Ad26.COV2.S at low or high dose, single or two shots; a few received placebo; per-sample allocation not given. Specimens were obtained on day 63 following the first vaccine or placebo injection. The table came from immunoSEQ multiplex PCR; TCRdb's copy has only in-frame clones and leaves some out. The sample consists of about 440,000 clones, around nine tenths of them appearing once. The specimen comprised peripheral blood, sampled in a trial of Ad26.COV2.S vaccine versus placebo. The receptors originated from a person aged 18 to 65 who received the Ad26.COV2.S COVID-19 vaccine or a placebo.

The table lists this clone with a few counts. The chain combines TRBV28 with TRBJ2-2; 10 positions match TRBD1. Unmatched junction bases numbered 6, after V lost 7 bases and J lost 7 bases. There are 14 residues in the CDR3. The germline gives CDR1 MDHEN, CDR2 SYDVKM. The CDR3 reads CASTRTGGSGELFF. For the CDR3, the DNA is TGTGCCAGCACCAGGACAGGGGGTAGCGGGGAGCTGTTTTTT.

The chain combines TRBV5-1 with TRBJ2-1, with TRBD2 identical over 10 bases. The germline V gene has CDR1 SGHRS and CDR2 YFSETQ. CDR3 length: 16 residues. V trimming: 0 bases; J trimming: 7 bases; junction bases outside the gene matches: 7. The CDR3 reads CASSLGGLAGDNEQFF. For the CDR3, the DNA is TGCGCCAGCAGCTTGGGCGGGCTAGCGGGAGATAATGAGCAGTTCTTC.

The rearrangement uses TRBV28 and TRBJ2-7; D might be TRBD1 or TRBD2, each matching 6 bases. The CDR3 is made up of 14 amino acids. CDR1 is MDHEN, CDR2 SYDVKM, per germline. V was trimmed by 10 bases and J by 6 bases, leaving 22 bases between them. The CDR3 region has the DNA TGTGCCACCCTGAGACAGGTATTCGGGGGCGAGCAGTACTTC. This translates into CATLRQVFGGEQYF.

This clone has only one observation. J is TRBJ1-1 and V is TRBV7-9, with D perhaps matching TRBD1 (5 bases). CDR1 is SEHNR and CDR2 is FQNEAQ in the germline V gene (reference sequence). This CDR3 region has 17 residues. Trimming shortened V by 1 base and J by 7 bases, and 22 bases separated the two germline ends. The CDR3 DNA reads TGTGCCAGCAGCTTAGGCCGCGCCGGGGCTAAAACTGTTGAAGCTTTCTTT. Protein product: CASSLGRAGAKTVEAFF.

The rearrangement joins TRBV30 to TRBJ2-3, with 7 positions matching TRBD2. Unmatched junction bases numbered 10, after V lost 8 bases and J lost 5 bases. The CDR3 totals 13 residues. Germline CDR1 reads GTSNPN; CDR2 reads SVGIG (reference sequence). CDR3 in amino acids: CAQGLGGLDTQYF. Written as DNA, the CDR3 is TGTGCCCAGGGTTTGGGAGGGCTAGATACGCAGTATTTT.

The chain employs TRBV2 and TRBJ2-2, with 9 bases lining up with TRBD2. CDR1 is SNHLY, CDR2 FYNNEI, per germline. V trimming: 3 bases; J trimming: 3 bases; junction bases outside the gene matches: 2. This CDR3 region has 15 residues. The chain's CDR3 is CASSEAGGYTGELFF. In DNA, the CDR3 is TGTGCCAGCAGTGAGGCGGGAGGGTACACCGGGGAGCTGTTTTTT.

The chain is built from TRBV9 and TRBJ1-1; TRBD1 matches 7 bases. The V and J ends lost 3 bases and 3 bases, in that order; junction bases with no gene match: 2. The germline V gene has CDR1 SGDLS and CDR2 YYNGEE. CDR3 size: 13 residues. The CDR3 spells CASSDTGDTEAFF. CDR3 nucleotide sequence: TGTGCCAGCAGCGATACAGGGGACACTGAAGCTTTCTTT.

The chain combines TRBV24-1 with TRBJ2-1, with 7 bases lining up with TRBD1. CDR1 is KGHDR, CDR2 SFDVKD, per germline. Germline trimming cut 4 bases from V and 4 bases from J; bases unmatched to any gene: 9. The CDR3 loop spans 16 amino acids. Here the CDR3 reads CATSDAGTAPYNEQFF. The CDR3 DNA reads TGTGCCACCAGTGACGCCGGGACAGCGCCTTACAATGAGCAGTTCTTC.

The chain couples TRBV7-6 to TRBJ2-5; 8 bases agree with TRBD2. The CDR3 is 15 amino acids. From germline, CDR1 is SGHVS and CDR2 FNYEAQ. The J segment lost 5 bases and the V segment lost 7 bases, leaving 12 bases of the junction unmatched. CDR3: CASNRGGMRTETQYF. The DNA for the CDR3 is TGTGCCAGCAACCGGGGGGGTATGAGAACGGAGACCCAGTACTTC. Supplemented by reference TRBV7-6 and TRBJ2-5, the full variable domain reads GAGVSQSPRYKVTKRGQDVALRCDPISGHVSLYWYRQALGQGPEFLTYFNYEAQQDKSGLPNDRFSAERPEGSISTLTIQRTEQRDSAMYRCASNRGGMRTETQYFGPGTRLLVL.

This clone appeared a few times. The CDR3 loop is CAISESASGRVQYF. The CDR3 DNA reads as TGTGCCATCAGTGAGTCGGCTAGCGGGAGAGTGCAGTACTTC. The chain links TRBV10-3 to TRBJ2-7, with 10 bases fitting TRBD2. From germline, CDR1 is ENHRY and CDR2 SYGVKD. This CDR3 is built from 14 residues. V lost 0 bases to trimming and J lost 9 bases; unmatched junction nucleotides: 5.